Below, 17 T cell receptor beta chains from the same sample are listed, as sequenced in a study of beta chain features in type 1 diabetes. The authors reverse transcribed all of the isolated RNA, so sequencing captured expressed TCRB transcripts. Clones were read by immunoSEQ multiplex PCR, and TCRdb kept only the in-frame ones, dropping some. The profile shows a few hundred thousand clones, roughly 13% of them singletons. The sample taken for sequencing was naive CD4+ T cells from blood. The receptors were sampled from a man aged 25-40 years in good health.

This clone has a handful of counts. J is TRBJ2-1 and V is TRBV6-4; D gene unclear. Germline CDR1 MRHNA, CDR2 SNTAGT. The CDR3 has 11 residues. Between the trimmed V and J ends, which lost 4 bases and 7 bases, there was a span of 5 bases. CDR3 sequence (DNA): TGTGCCAGCAGTGTGGGGAATGAGCAGTTCTTC. It yields the protein CASSVGNEQFF.

The chain recombines TRBV5-1 with TRBJ2-7; 7 nucleotides agree with TRBD2. The germline V gene has CDR1 SGHRS and CDR2 YFSETQ. V lost 4 bases and J lost 0; bases outside the gene matches: 7. The CDR3 length is 15 residues. The CDR3 DNA reads as TGCGCCAGCAGCCCTGGAGCGGGGAGCTCCTACGAGCAGTACGTC. This sequence encodes CASSPGAGSSYEQYV.

The gene calls are TRBV11-2 and TRBJ2-1; D remains unclear. V was shortened by 5 bases and J by 9 bases, with 14 bases between the two germline ends. Per germline, CDR1 SGHAT and CDR2 FQNNGV. The CDR3 totals 13 residues. CDR3 DNA: TGTGCCAGCAGCCCCTCGACGGCTGGTGAGCAGTTCTTC. Protein sequence: CASSPSTAGEQFF. Using reference TRBV11-2 and TRBJ2-1 for the parts outside the CDR3, the full variable domain is EAGVAQSPRYKIIEKRQSVAFWCNPISGHATLYWYQQILGQGPKLLIQFQNNGVVDDSQLPKDRFSAERLKGVDSTLKIQPAKLEDSAVYLCASSPSTAGEQFFGPGTRLTVL.

V and J are TRBV5-6 and TRBJ2-3; D call uncertain. V lost 2 bases to trimming and J lost 3 bases, with 10 bases between them. CDR3 size: 14 residues. Germline values: CDR1 SGHDT, CDR2 YYEEEE. The chain's CDR3 is CASSLGFATDTQYF. CDR3 DNA: TGTGCCAGCAGCTTAGGATTTGCGACAGATACGCAGTATTTT.

V gene TRBV7-2 combines with J gene TRBJ1-4, with D uncertain. Trimming took 6 bases from V and 0 from J, leaving 8 bases between them. Germline V CDR1 and CDR2: SGHTA, FQGNSA. The CDR3 consists of 14 residues. The CDR3 DNA is TGTGCCAGCAGGCTGGGAGCAACTAATGAAAAACTGTTTTTT. This gives the protein CASRLGATNEKLFF.

Only a few counts were recorded for this clone. The V gene is TRBV7-9, the J gene TRBJ1-1; unclear D gene. The CDR3 consists of 14 residues. V was clipped by 4 bases and J by 4 bases, with 13 bases between them. Germline V lookup: CDR1 SEHNR, CDR2 FQNEAQ (reference sequence). The CDR3 region is CASSYGFGGTEAFF. CDR3 sequence (DNA): TGTGCCAGCAGCTACGGATTCGGCGGCACTGAAGCTTTCTTT.

This clone was detected only once. V and J are TRBV10-3 and TRBJ2-1; D is possibly TRBD1 (5 bases). Looked up from germline, CDR1 is ENHRY and CDR2 is SYGVKD. V lost 7 bases and J 7 bases, leaving 11 bases between the germline ends. The CDR3 spans 12 residues. Here the CDR3 reads CAITARDNEQFF. The DNA of the CDR3 is TGTGCCATCACAGCCAGGGATAATGAGCAGTTCTTC.

The chain couples TRBV4-2 to TRBJ2-3; TRBD2 might be the D (5 bases). The CDR3 runs 16 residues. The V and J ends lost 4 bases and 2 bases respectively, with 16 bases between them. Germline CDR1 is LGHNA and CDR2 is YNFKEQ. CDR3 sequence: CASSRGRDGYTDTQYF. In DNA form, the CDR3 reads TGTGCCAGCAGCCGTGGGAGAGACGGGTACACAGATACGCAGTATTTT.

Only a few counts were recorded for this clone. The V call is TRBV7-2, the J call TRBJ1-5; D gene ambiguous. Germline V gene sequence: CDR1 SGHTA, CDR2 FQGNSA. This CDR3 is built from 14 residues. Trimming pared 1 base from V and 1 base from J, leaving 5 bases between. The CDR3 here is CASSLGRSNQPQHF. CDR3 DNA sequence: TGTGCCAGCAGCTTAGGGCGAAGCAATCAGCCCCAGCATTTT.

The chain joins TRBV6-6 to TRBJ2-3; D is ambiguous. The CDR3 extends over 13 amino acids. Trimming cost V 0 bases and J 6 bases, with 7 bases left between them. Germline-derived CDR1 and CDR2 are MNHNY and SVGAGI (reference sequence). The CDR3 here is CASSYSIEDTQYF. CDR3 in DNA: TGTGCCAGCAGTTACTCCATAGAGGATACGCAGTATTTT.

CDR3 DNA sequence: TGTGCCAGCAGCGTCCGGGTGGGGGAAGATACGCAGTATTTT. It codes for CASSVRVGEDTQYF. This sequence joins TRBV7-6 and TRBJ2-3, with D perhaps assigned TRBD1 or TRBD2 (5 bases each). Germline CDR1 is SGHVS and CDR2 is FNYEAQ. Trimming stripped 5 bases from V and 5 bases from J, with 14 bases between. CDR3 length: 14 amino acids.

This clone was observed many times. This rearrangement joins TRBV23-1 to TRBJ2-1; D unclear. TRBV23-1 carries the ORF label, with uncertain function. Trimming took off 11 bases at V and 5 bases at J, with 13 bases between the two ends. The CDR3 is 12 amino acids. CDR3 bases: TGCGCCGGCCATTATAGGAACAATGAGCAGTTCTTC. This sequence encodes CAGHYRNNEQFF.

This clone occurred a few times. The chain links TRBV7-6 to TRBJ2-2; D might be TRBD2 (6 bases). Germline V gene data show CDR1 as SGHVS and CDR2 as FNYEAQ. V lost 5 bases and J lost 1, with 11 bases in between. The CDR3 covers 15 residues. The CDR3 DNA reads TGTGCCAGCAGCCCTCCGCGGGGGAACACCGGGGAGCTGTTTTTT. It codes for CASSPPRGNTGELFF.

V usage is TRBV18 and J usage is TRBJ1-2, with D maybe TRBD1 (5 bases). The CDR3 loop spans 14 amino acids. Germline loops: CDR1 KGHSH, CDR2 LQKENI. Trimming removed 0 bases at V and 8 bases at J, with 13 bases between. CDR3 sequence: CASSPPQGLSGYTF. DNA of the CDR3: TGTGCCAGCTCACCACCCCAGGGTTTGAGCGGCTACACCTTC.

This clone has more than one count but fewer than ten. The chain combines TRBV21-1 with TRBJ2-7; the D call in the table, TRBD2, was not verified against the DNA. TRBV21-1 is marked as a pseudogene. The CDR3 is 16 residues long. The DNA of the CDR3 is TGTGCCAGCAGCAGTCAAAGACTGACCCCCTTGAACGAGCAGTACTTC. It specifies CASSSQRLTPLNEQYF.

There are a few counts of this clone. The chain is built from TRBV7-9 and TRBJ1-1, with TRBD1 identical over 8 bases. Trimming took 1 base from V and 3 from J; bases not matched to a gene: 4. The CDR3 is 15 residues long. Germline V CDR1 and CDR2: SEHNR, FQNEAQ (reference sequence). This CDR3 reads CASSLGTGWDTEAFF. As DNA, the CDR3 is TGTGCCAGCAGCTTAGGGACAGGGTGGGACACTGAAGCTTTCTTT.

V and J are TRBV20-1 and TRBJ2-5; no definite D call. With 1 base removed from V and 3 bases from J, the gap between germline ends came to 3 bases. The length of the CDR3 is 11 residues. CDR1 and CDR2 (germline): DFQATT, SNEGSKA (reference sequence). CDR3 protein: CSARGEETQYF. CDR3 bases: TGCAGTGCTAGAGGTGAAGAGACCCAGTACTTC.